Reported below is one T cell receptor (beta chain). No antigen is known for it. CDR3 length: 15 amino acids. The study ran its PCR with 60 Vbeta and 13 Jbeta primers. The table came from immunoSEQ multiplex PCR; TCRdb's copy has only in-frame clones and leaves some out. The data contain 160,000 or so clones, about four fifths of them singletons. These data originate in a study of cytomegalovirus exposure and HLA in healthy donors. There were likely unrecorded immune exposures, though donors were nominally healthy when sampled. Broader study findings: Later examination showed HLA-associated TCR beta chains had greater clonal expansion than equally common others. Among TCR beta chains, those listed as cytomegalovirus-associated numbered more than 150. Common viral pathogens (according to a later analysis) appeared linked to several of the most significant clusters.

This chain joins TRBV7-5 and TRBJ1-1; TRBD1, the D gene given by the table, was not confirmed from the DNA. TRBV7-5 is labeled a pseudogene. The sequenced sample consisted of PBMCs. The TCR comes from a woman aged 18-35 years in good health and CMV-seropositive. CDR3 DNA: TGTGTCAGAAGCAAAGAGACAGGGATGAACACTGAAGCTTTCTTT. Its translation is CVRSKETGMNTEAFF.